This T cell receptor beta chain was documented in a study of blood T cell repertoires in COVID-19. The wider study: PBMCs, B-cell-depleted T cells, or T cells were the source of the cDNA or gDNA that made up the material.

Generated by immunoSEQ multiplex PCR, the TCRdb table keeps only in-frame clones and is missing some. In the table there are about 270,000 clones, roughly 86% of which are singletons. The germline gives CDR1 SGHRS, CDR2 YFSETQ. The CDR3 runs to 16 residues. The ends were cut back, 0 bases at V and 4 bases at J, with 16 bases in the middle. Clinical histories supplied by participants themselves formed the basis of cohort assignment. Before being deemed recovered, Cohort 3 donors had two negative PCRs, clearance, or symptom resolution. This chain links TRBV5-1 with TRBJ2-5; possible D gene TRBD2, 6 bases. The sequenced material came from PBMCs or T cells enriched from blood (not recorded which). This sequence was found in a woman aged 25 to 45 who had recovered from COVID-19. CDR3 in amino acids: CASSLGKGGGRETQYF. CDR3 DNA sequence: TGCGCCAGCAGCTTGGGGAAGGGAGGTGGGCGAGAGACCCAGTACTTC.